The 14 T cell receptor beta chains listed next were all sequenced from one sample in a study of blood T cell repertoires in COVID-19. The table came from immunoSEQ multiplex PCR; TCRdb's copy has only in-frame clones and leaves some out. The sample holds about 47,000 clones, approximately 80% seen once. Material for sequencing was peripheral blood. These receptors originate from a woman aged 55-75 years with acute or convalescent COVID-19.

In this sample, this clone turned up a few times. This chain joins TRBV3-1 (or the pseudogene TRBV3-2) and TRBJ2-7, with a possible D match to TRBD1 (6 bases). This CDR3 has 12 residues. CDR1 and CDR2 (germline): LGHDT, YNNKEL (reference sequence). V lost 8 bases, J lost 0 bases, and 8 bases lay in between. This chain's CDR3 is CASSDSSYEQYF. CDR3 bases: TGTGCCAGCTCGGACAGCTCCTACGAGCAGTACTTC.

The genes are TRBV19 and TRBJ1-5; 7 bases align to TRBD1. With V trimmed by 5 bases and J by 3 bases, 7 bases remained unmatched. CDR3 length equals 15 residues. Germline CDR1 is LNHDA and CDR2 is SQIVND (reference sequence). CDR3 sequence: CASSGRDSFNQPQHF. The CDR3 DNA reads TGTGCCAGTAGTGGAAGGGACAGTTTCAATCAGCCCCAGCATTTT.

The chain carries TRBV7-8 and TRBJ2-1; D is perhaps TRBD1 (7 bases). The germline V gene encodes CDR1 SGHVS and CDR2 FQNEAQ. The CDR3 runs 16 residues. V shed 4 bases and J shed 4 bases, with 17 bases lying between them. The CDR3 here is CASSSVGGGRYNEQFF. The DNA of the CDR3 is TGTGCCAGCAGCTCCGTAGGAGGGGGCCGGTACAATGAGCAGTTCTTC.

The V gene is TRBV5-6, the J gene TRBJ1-5; 7 bases match TRBD1. V shed 4 bases, J shed 1 base, and the junction held 5 bases outside the gene matches. CDR1 SGHDT and CDR2 YYEEEE come from the germline V gene. This CDR3 is built from 15 residues. CDR3 DNA sequence: TGTGCCAGCAGCCAAGGGGACAGAAGCAATCAGCCCCAGCATTTT. Encoded protein: CASSQGDRSNQPQHF.

The rearrangement joins TRBV6-1 to TRBJ2-7, with a weak D call TRBD2 (5 bases). The CDR3 has 12 amino acids. The germline V gene encodes CDR1 MNHNS and CDR2 SASEGT. V lost 3 bases, J lost 4 bases, and 7 bases lay in between. The CDR3 sequence: CASSETGYEQYF. DNA of the CDR3: TGTGCCAGCAGTGAGACGGGATACGAGCAGTACTTC.

This clone was observed once. The rearrangement links TRBV2 to TRBJ1-2, with a possible D match to TRBD1 (5 bases). Trimming pared 4 bases from V and 0 bases from J, leaving 12 bases between. This CDR3 region has 15 residues. Germline lookup yields CDR1 SNHLY and CDR2 FYNNEI. CDR3 region: CASSVQGVANYGYTF. CDR3 bases: TGTGCCAGCAGTGTCCAGGGTGTGGCTAACTATGGCTACACCTTC. The full variable domain, with the rest looked up from reference TRBV2 and TRBJ1-2, is EPEVTQTPSHQVTQMGQEVILRCVPISNHLYFYWYRQILGQKVEFLVSFYNNEISEKSEIFDDQFSVERPDGSNFTLKIRSTKLEDSAMYFCASSVQGVANYGYTFGSGTRLTVV.

This rearrangement joins TRBV27 to TRBJ1-6; a weak D match, TRBD1 (5 bases). The CDR3 length is 12 residues. V was pared by 7 bases and J by 4 bases, with 5 bases between. Germline-derived CDR1 and CDR2 are MNHEY and SMNVEV (reference sequence). CDR3 DNA: TGTGCCAGCAAGGGGTATAATTCACCCCTCCACTTT. Protein product: CASKGYNSPLHF.

This clone was detected only once. The chain uses TRBV18 and TRBJ1-3; D not resolved. The CDR3 has 13 residues. In germline, CDR1 is KGHSH, CDR2 LQKENI. With 5 bases removed from V and 0 bases from J, the gap between germline ends came to 5 bases. The DNA for the CDR3 is TGTGCCAGCTCATCCGGCTCTGGAAACACCATATATTTT. It codes for CASSSGSGNTIYF.

This clone occurred a few times. The chain recombines TRBV19 with TRBJ1-4; weak D call: TRBD1 (5 bases). Germline V CDR1 and CDR2: LNHDA, SQIVND (reference sequence). This CDR3 spans 14 amino acids. V was shortened by 3 bases and J by 4 bases, with 9 bases between the two germline ends. The CDR3: CASSMAGLNEKLFF. The CDR3 coding sequence is TGTGCCAGTAGTATGGCGGGGCTTAATGAAAAACTGTTTTTT.

The V gene is TRBV6-5, the J gene TRBJ1-1; no clear D. The length of the CDR3 is 13 residues. V lost 2 bases and J 7 bases, leaving 11 bases between the germline ends. Germline V gene sequence: CDR1 MNHEY, CDR2 SVGAGI. The CDR3 DNA follows: TGTGCCAGCAGTTACGGTGGCGGATTTGAAGCTTTCTTT. Translated, it gives CASSYGGGFEAFF.

This rearrangement joins TRBV9 to TRBJ2-1, with 9 bases that match TRBD1. V lost 3 bases, J lost 7 bases, and 5 bases stayed unmatched. The CDR3 is 14 residues long. Per the germline V gene, CDR1 is SGDLS and CDR2 is YYNGEE. The CDR3: CASSGGTGRNEQFF. CDR3 bases: TGTGCCAGCAGCGGGGGGACAGGGAGGAATGAGCAGTTCTTC.

The CDR3 DNA sequence: TGCGCCAGCAGCCAAGCCGGGACAGGGGTTCGGACCCAGTACTTC. This codes for CASSQAGTGVRTQYF. The chain carries TRBV4-3 and TRBJ2-5, with TRBD1 identical over 10 bases. The junction had 6 bases not matched to a gene; V was cut back by 1 base and J by 7 bases. Germline CDR1 is LGHNA and CDR2 is YSLEER. This CDR3 region has 15 residues.

This clone has just one count. The rearrangement links TRBV7-9 to TRBJ2-2; 7 bases are a match to TRBD1. This CDR3 comprises 15 residues. Per germline, CDR1 SEHNR and CDR2 FQNEAQ (reference sequence). Trimming at V came to 1 base and at J to 5 bases, leaving 4 bases not matched to a gene. The CDR3 DNA reads as TGTGCCAGCAGCTTAGTCTCAGGGGGAACCGGGGAGCTGTTTTTT. Translating gives CASSLVSGGTGELFF.

The V gene is TRBV15, the J gene TRBJ1-4; D is undetermined. This CDR3 has 17 residues. Germline CDR1 LNHNV, CDR2 YYDKDF (reference sequence). V was shortened by 0 bases and J by 2 bases, with 13 bases between the two germline ends. This CDR3 is CATSREALWQTNEKLFF. The CDR3, as DNA: TGTGCCACCAGCAGAGAGGCCCTCTGGCAGACTAATGAAAAACTGTTTTTT.